This TCR beta chain stems from a study of blood T cell repertoires in COVID-19. Turning to the study itself: Sources were T cells, B-cell-depleted T cells, or PBMCs; the material itself was cDNA or gDNA.

The V gene's germline CDR1 is MNHNS and CDR2 SASEGT. CDR3 size: 15 residues. The V and J ends lost 0 bases and 7 bases respectively, with 13 bases between them. This table comes from immunoSEQ multiplex PCR, and its TCRdb copy is limited to in-frame clones, with some not included. This sample yields roughly 150,000 clones, of which around 81% are seen a single time; approximately 10% belongs to the top ten. This clonotype was obtained from a man aged 70-80 years with active or convalescent COVID-19. The chain has TRBV6-1 and TRBJ2-1; D is undetermined. The sequenced sample consisted of peripheral blood. The CDR3 spells CASSEAHLVWNEQFF. For the CDR3, the DNA is TGTGCCAGCAGTGAAGCCCATTTAGTATGGAATGAGCAGTTCTTC.